Below are 22 T cell receptor beta chains sequenced from a single sample in a study of blood T cell repertoires in COVID-19. Clones were sequenced by immunoSEQ multiplex PCR, and TCRdb holds only the in-frame ones, with some missing. Among 150,000 or so clones listed, approximately 90% were seen once. Sequenced input: peripheral blood. The receptor source for this set is a man aged 45 to 65 with acute or convalescent COVID-19.

The chain employs TRBV2 and TRBJ2-7; D is unresolved. This CDR3 has 15 amino acids. Per germline, CDR1 SNHLY and CDR2 FYNNEI. V was clipped by 0 bases and J by 2 bases, with 11 bases between them. The CDR3 region has the DNA TGTGCCAGCAGTGAAGCTGGTGCAGGAACCTACGAGCAGTACGTC. This codes for CASSEAGAGTYEQYV.

This chain's CDR3 is CASPGGGAIPGELFF. The CDR3 DNA reads TGCGCCAGCCCAGGAGGCGGGGCGATCCCCGGGGAGCTGTTTTTT. The chain links TRBV10-1 to TRBJ2-2, with D perhaps matching TRBD2 (6 bases). The germline gives CDR1 WNHNN, CDR2 SYGVQD (reference sequence). The CDR3 is 15 residues long. V was shortened by 8 bases and J by 6 bases, with 19 bases between the two germline ends.

The CDR3 loop is CASSSGTLRGQPQHF. The DNA for the CDR3 is TGTGCCAGCAGTTCAGGGACCCTCAGGGGTCAGCCCCAGCATTTT. The J gene is TRBJ1-5, the V gene TRBV6-4; possibly TRBD1 for D (6 bases). Germline values: CDR1 MRHNA, CDR2 SNTAGT. The V and J ends lost 5 bases and 6 bases respectively, with 17 bases between them. This CDR3 spans 15 amino acids.

The V gene is TRBV29-1, the J gene TRBJ1-1, with 9 bases identical to TRBD1. From germline, CDR1 is SQVTM and CDR2 ANQGSEA. The CDR3 sequence is 16 residues long. Trimming at V came to 6 bases and at J to 5 bases, leaving 16 bases not matched to a gene. CDR3 amino acids: CSVENPRDRDMTEAFF. In DNA, the CDR3 is TGCAGCGTCGAAAACCCTCGGGACAGGGATATGACTGAAGCTTTCTTT.

CDR3 nucleotides: TGTGCCAGCAGCCAAGATCGGCGGGGGACTAACACCGGGGAGCTGTTTTTT. Its protein product is CASSQDRRGTNTGELFF. The chain has TRBV4-2 and TRBJ2-2; 7 bases line up with TRBD2. The junction had 6 bases not matched to a gene; V was cut back by 0 bases and J by 2 bases. The length of the CDR3 is 17 residues. The V gene's germline CDR1 is LGHNA and CDR2 YNFKEQ.

The J gene is TRBJ1-1, the V gene TRBV9; no definite D call. V was shortened by 0 bases and J by 1 base, with 7 bases between the two germline ends. Germline V gene lookup returns CDR1 SGDLS and CDR2 YYNGEE. The length of the CDR3 is 14 residues. CDR3 amino acids: CASSVDSRNTEAFF. CDR3 bases: TGTGCCAGCAGCGTAGATTCCCGGAACACTGAAGCTTTCTTT.

The chain has TRBV6-5 and TRBJ2-1; 10 bases agree with TRBD2. V trimming: 2 bases; J trimming: 5 bases; junction bases outside the gene matches: 3. The germline CDR1 and CDR2 sequences are MNHEY and SVGAGI. The CDR3 consists of 15 residues. In nucleotides, the CDR3 is TGTGCCAGCAGTTACATTACTAGCGGGAACAATGAGCAGTTCTTC. It translates to CASSYITSGNNEQFF.

The chain employs TRBV2 and TRBJ1-6; 9 nucleotides agree with TRBD1. The CDR3 is 13 residues long. Per the germline V gene, CDR1 is SNHLY and CDR2 is FYNNEI. Trimming removed 8 bases from V and 13 bases from J; junction bases left unmatched: 9. The CDR3 protein is CASRQGVFVPLHF. CDR3 in DNA: TGTGCCAGCCGACAGGGGGTTTTTGTGCCCCTCCACTTT. Full variable domain (outside the CDR3, taken from reference TRBV2 and TRBJ1-6): EPEVTQTPSHQVTQMGQEVILRCVPISNHLYFYWYRQILGQKVEFLVSFYNNEISEKSEIFDDQFSVERPDGSNFTLKIRSTKLEDSAMYFCASRQGVFVPLHFGNGTRLTVT.

J is TRBJ2-3 and V is TRBV10-3, with 9 positions matching TRBD1. V lost 3 bases, J lost 5 bases, and 12 bases stayed unmatched. This CDR3 comprises 17 residues. In germline, CDR1 is ENHRY, CDR2 SYGVKD. CDR3 loop: CAISDRDRDAAGDTQYF. Here the CDR3 DNA reads TGTGCCATCAGTGACCGGGACAGGGACGCGGCGGGAGATACGCAGTATTTT.

Written as DNA, the CDR3 is TGTGCCAGCAGTTACGGGACCGCGACGGGGGGACCTGGCTACACCTTC. Amino acid sequence: CASSYGTATGGPGYTF. V is TRBV6-6 and J is TRBJ1-2; D possibly corresponds to TRBD1 (5 bases). The CDR3 runs to 16 residues. V was cut by 2 bases and J by 7 bases, with 20 bases left in between. Per the germline V gene, CDR1 is MNHNY and CDR2 is SVGAGI (reference sequence).

This chain joins TRBV9 and TRBJ2-1, with D hard to call. The germline V gene encodes CDR1 SGDLS and CDR2 YYNGEE. V was pared by 3 bases and J by 7 bases, with 14 bases between. The CDR3 length is 14 residues. The CDR3 region is CASSEAFPRNEQFF. CDR3 sequence (DNA): TGTGCCAGCAGCGAGGCTTTTCCGAGGAATGAGCAGTTCTTC.

The genes are TRBV5-1 and TRBJ1-3, with D possibly being TRBD1 (5 bases). The V and J ends lost 4 bases and 2 bases respectively, with 13 bases between them. CDR1 and CDR2 from the germline V gene are SGHRS and YFSETQ. The CDR3 has 15 amino acids. The CDR3, as DNA: TGCGCCAGCAGCCCCCTTTCGACAGCTGGAAACACCATATATTTT. The encoded protein is CASSPLSTAGNTIYF.

The chain uses TRBV30 and TRBJ1-1, with TRBD1 identical over 9 bases. CDR1 is GTSNPN and CDR2 is SVGIG in the germline V gene (reference sequence). With 3 bases clipped from V and 5 bases from J, the junction kept 4 bases outside the gene matches. The CDR3 is made up of 13 amino acids. Here the CDR3 DNA reads TGTGCCTGGAGCGGGACAGGGAAAACTGAAGCTTTCTTT. Residues: CAWSGTGKTEAFF.

Concerning this clone: At one boundary the junction diverges from the germline segment, which might be a read error. The V gene is TRBV7-7, the J gene TRBJ2-3; D is undetermined. This CDR3 has 14 residues. Germline loops: CDR1 SSHAT, CDR2 FNYEAQ (reference sequence). The CDR3: CASSRLKVTDTQYF. In DNA, the CDR3 is TGTGCTAGCAGCAGACTTAAGGTCACAGATACGCAGTATTTT.

The chain joins TRBV19 to TRBJ2-1; 7 positions match TRBD1. CDR3 length: 14 amino acids. Trimming cost V 4 bases and J 4 bases; bases outside gene matches: 4. Germline CDR1 is LNHDA and CDR2 is SQIVND (reference sequence). The DNA of the CDR3 is TGTGCCAGTAGTACCAGGGGGAGATACAATGAGCAGTTCTTC. Translation gives CASSTRGRYNEQFF.

The CDR3 sequence is CASSLSARGGTDTQYF. CDR3 bases: TGCGCCAGCAGCTTGAGCGCGCGGGGGGGAACGGATACGCAGTATTTT. This chain uses TRBV5-1 with TRBJ2-3, with 9 bases aligning to TRBD2. CDR1 is SGHRS, CDR2 YFSETQ, per germline. This CDR3 region has 16 residues. V gave up 1 base and J gave up 6 bases; unmatched junction bases: 9.

CDR3 coding DNA: TGTGCCAGCAGCTTTACGACTAGCTCCTACAATGAGCAGTTCTTC. Translation gives CASSFTTSSYNEQFF. This rearrangement joins TRBV6-1 to TRBJ2-1, with TRBD2 as a possible D gene (6 bases). The CDR3 has 15 residues. The V gene lost 6 bases and the J gene lost 0 bases, with 12 bases spanning the gap. The germline V gene encodes CDR1 MNHNS and CDR2 SASEGT.

This sequence joins TRBV15 and TRBJ2-3, with TRBD1 as a possible D gene (5 bases). The germline V gene encodes CDR1 LNHNV and CDR2 YYDKDF (reference sequence). The CDR3 is made up of 13 amino acids. V was cut by 4 bases and J by 7 bases, with 12 bases left in between. The CDR3 loop reads CATSNGHANTQYF. The DNA of the CDR3 is TGTGCCACCAGCAACGGACATGCTAATACGCAGTATTTT.

The chain has TRBV7-2 and TRBJ1-6; unclear D gene. This CDR3 has 12 residues. The V end was cut by 1 base, the J end by 9 bases, with 4 bases between. CDR1 is SGHTA and CDR2 is FQGNSA in the germline V gene. In DNA, the CDR3 is TGTGCCAGCAGCTTAGAGCTTTCACCCCTCCACTTT. Encoded protein: CASSLELSPLHF. Using reference TRBV7-2 and TRBJ1-6 for the parts outside the CDR3, the full variable domain is GAGVSQSPSNKVTEKGKDVELRCDPISGHTALYWYRQSLGQGLEFLIYFQGNSAPDKSGLPSDRFSAERTGGSVSTLTIQRTQQEDSAVYLCASSLELSPLHFGNGTRLTVT.

The rearrangement links TRBV2 to TRBJ2-2, with TRBD2 matching over 7 bases. Trimming at V came to 4 bases and at J to 5 bases, leaving 7 bases not matched to a gene. Germline CDR1 and CDR2: SNHLY and FYNNEI. This CDR3 spans 15 amino acids. CDR3 amino acids: CASSVGTTITGELFF. The CDR3 DNA follows: TGTGCCAGCAGTGTCGGGACTACAATAACCGGGGAGCTGTTTTTT.

The chain employs TRBV30 and TRBJ2-3, with TRBD2 identical over 9 bases. Germline values: CDR1 GTSNPN, CDR2 SVGIG (reference sequence). The junction had 8 bases not matched to a gene; V was cut back by 7 bases and J by 0 bases. This CDR3 has 15 amino acids. CDR3 sequence reads: CASISSGASTDTQYF. As DNA, the CDR3 is TGTGCCTCAATTTCTAGCGGGGCTAGCACAGATACGCAGTATTTT.

The genes are TRBV2 and TRBJ2-1; weak D call: TRBD2 (6 bases). Germline CDR1 and CDR2: SNHLY and FYNNEI. Trimming stripped 3 bases from V and 0 bases from J, with 21 bases between. This CDR3 is built from 19 residues. The CDR3 DNA reads as TGTGCCAGCAGTGATCCCAGACTAGAACCAAAACACTCCTACAATGAGCAGTTCTTC. It encodes CASSDPRLEPKHSYNEQFF.